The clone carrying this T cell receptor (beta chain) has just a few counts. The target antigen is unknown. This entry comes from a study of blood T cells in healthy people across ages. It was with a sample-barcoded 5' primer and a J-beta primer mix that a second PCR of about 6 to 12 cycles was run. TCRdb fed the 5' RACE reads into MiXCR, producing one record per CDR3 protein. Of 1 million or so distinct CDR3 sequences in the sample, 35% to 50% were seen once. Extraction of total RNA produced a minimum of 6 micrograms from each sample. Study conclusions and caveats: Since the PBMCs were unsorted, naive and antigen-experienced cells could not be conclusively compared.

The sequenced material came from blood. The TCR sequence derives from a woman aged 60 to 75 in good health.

The CDR3 loop reads CASSESPDYGYTF. The CDR3 bases are TGCGCCAGCAGTGAGTCGCCTGACTATGGCTACACCTTC. V usage is TRBV10-1 and J usage is TRBJ1-2; no firm D call. CDR1 is WNHNN and CDR2 is SYGVQD in the germline V gene (reference sequence). The V and J ends lost 0 bases and 3 bases respectively, with 5 bases between them. The CDR3 consists of 13 residues.